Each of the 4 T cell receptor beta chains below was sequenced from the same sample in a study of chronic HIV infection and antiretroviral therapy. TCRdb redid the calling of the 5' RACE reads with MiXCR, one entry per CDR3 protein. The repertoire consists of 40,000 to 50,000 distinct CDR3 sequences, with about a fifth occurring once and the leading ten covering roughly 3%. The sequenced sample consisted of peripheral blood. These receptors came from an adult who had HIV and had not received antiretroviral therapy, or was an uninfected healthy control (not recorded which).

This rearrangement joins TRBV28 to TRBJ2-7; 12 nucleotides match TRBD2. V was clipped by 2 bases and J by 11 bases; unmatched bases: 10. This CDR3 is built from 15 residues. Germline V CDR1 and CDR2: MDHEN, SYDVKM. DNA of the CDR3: TGTGCCAGCAGTTTACCCGGGACTAGCGGGCCAACCAAGTACTTC. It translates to CASSLPGTSGPTKYF.

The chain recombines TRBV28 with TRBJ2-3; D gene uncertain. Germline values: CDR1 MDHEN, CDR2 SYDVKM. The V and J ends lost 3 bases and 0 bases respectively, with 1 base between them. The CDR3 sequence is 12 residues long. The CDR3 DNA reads TGTGCCAGCAGTTTCAGCACAGATACGCAGTATTTT. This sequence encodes CASSFSTDTQYF.

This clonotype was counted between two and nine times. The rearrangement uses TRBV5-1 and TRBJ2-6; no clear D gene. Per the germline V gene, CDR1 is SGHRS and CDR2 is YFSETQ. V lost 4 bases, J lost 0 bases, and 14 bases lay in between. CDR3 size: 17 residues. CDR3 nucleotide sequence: TGCGCCAGCAGCCCCCCCTGGATAAGCTCTGGGGCCAACGTCCTGACTTTC. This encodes CASSPPWISSGANVLTF.

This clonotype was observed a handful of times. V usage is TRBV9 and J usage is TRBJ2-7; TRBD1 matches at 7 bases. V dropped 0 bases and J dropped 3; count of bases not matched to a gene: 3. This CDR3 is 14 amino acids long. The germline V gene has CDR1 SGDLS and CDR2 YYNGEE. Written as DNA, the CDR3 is TGTGCCAGCAGCGTAGGAAGACAGGGCTACGAGCAGTACTTC. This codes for CASSVGRQGYEQYF.